The T cell receptor (beta chain) under discussion was sequenced for a study of T cell responses to AZD1222 COVID-19 vaccine. V lost 2 bases, J lost 0 bases, and 9 bases lay in between. Per the germline V gene, CDR1 is SEHNR and CDR2 is FQNEAQ (reference sequence). The CDR3 consists of 15 residues. Points from the study as a whole: Baseline seropositives among AZD1222 recipients totaled only five to seven.

Details on this clone: Its matching antigen is unknown.

TCRdb's copy holds only in-frame clones and misses some; the assay was immunoSEQ multiplex PCR. This sample carries under 130,000 clones, 70% to 90% of them seen once, and the ten largest clones take around a tenth. The sample consisted of peripheral blood, taken on day 0 of AZD1222 vaccination. The TCR sequence derives from an adult in good health. The chain uses TRBV7-9 and TRBJ2-3, with D possibly matching TRBD1 (5 bases). In nucleotides, the CDR3 is TGTGCCAGCAGCTTAAGGGGTGTGAGCACAGATACGCAGTATTTT. It codes for CASSLRGVSTDTQYF. Looking up the rest from reference TRBV7-9 and TRBJ2-3 gives the full variable domain: DTGVSQNPRHKITKRGQNVTFRCDPISEHNRLYWYRQTLGQGPEFLTYFQNEAQLEKSRLLSDRFSAERPKGSFSTLEIQRTEQGDSAMYLCASSLRGVSTDTQYFGPGTRLTVL.